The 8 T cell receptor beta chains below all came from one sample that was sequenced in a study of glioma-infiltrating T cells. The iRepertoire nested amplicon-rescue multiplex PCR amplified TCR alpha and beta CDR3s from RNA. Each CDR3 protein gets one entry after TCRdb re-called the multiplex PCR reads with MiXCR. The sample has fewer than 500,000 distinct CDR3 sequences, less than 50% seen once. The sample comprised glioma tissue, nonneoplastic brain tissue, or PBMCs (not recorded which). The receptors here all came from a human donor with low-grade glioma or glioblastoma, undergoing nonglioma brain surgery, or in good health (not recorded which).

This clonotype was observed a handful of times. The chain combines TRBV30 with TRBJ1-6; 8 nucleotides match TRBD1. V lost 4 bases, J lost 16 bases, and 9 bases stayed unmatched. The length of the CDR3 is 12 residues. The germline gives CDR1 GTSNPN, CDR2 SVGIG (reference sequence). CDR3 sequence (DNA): TGTGCCTGGACTAAAATGGACAGGGAGCTCCACTTT. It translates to CAWTKMDRELHF.

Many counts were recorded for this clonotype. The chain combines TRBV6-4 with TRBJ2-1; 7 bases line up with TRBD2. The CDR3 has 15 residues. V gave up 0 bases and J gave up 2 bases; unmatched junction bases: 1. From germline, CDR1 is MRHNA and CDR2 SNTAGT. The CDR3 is CASSDSREPYNEQFF. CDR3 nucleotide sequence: TGTGCCAGCAGTGACTCGCGGGAGCCCTACAATGAGCAGTTCTTC.

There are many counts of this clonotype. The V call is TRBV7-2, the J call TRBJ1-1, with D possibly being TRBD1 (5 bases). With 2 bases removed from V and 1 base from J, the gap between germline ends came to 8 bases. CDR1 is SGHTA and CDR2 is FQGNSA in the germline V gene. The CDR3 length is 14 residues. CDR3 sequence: CASSLQGENTEAFF. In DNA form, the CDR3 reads TGTGCCAGCAGCTTACAGGGAGAGAACACTGAAGCTTTCTTT.

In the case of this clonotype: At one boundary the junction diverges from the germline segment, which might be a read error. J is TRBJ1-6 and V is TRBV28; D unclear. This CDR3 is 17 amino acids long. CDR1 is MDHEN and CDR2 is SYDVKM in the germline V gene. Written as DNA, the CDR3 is TGTGCCAGCAGTTTATTGACACTCCGGGATACAAATTCACCCCTCAACTTT. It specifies CASSLLTLRDTNSPLNF.

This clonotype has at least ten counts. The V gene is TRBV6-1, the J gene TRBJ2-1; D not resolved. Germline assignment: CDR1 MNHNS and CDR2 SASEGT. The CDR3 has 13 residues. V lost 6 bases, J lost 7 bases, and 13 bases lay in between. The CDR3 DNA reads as TGTGCCAGCAGAGAATCAATGGGGAATGAGCAGTTCTTC. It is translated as CASRESMGNEQFF.

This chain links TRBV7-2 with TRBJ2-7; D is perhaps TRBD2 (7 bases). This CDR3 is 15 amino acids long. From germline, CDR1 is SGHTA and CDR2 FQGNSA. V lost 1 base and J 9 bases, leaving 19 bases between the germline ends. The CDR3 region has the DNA TGTGCCAGCAGCTTAGGGGGACGGGGGGCGATAGTGCAGTACTTC. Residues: CASSLGGRGAIVQYF.

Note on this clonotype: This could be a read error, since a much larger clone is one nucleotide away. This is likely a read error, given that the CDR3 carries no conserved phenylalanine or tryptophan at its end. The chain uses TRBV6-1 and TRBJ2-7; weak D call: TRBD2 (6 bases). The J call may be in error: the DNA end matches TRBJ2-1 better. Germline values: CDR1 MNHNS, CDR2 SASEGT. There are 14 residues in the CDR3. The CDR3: CASSLRTTYNEQFL. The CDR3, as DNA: TGTGCCAGCAGTTTACGGACTACCTACAATGAGCAGTTCCTC.

CDR3 in amino acids: CASSRGTSPYNEQFF. The CDR3 nucleotides are TGTGCCAGCAGTCGCGGGACTAGTCCCTACAATGAGCAGTTCTTC. This chain links TRBV27 with TRBJ2-1; 8 bases are a match to TRBD2. The CDR3 runs to 15 residues. Germline values: CDR1 MNHEY, CDR2 SMNVEV (reference sequence). Trimming at V came to 5 bases and at J to 2 bases, leaving 5 bases not matched to a gene.